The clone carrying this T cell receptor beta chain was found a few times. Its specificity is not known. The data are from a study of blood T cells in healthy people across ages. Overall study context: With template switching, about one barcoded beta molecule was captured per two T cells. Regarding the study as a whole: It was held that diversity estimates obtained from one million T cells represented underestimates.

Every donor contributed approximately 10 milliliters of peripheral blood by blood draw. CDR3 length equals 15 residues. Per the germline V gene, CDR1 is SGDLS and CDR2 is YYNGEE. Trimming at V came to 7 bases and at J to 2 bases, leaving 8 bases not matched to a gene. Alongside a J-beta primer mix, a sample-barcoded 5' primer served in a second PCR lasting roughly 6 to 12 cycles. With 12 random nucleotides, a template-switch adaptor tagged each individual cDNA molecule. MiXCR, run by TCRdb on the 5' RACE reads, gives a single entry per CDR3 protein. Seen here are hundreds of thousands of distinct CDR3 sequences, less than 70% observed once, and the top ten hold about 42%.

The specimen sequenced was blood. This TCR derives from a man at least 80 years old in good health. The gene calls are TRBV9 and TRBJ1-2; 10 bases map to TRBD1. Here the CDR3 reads CASQYGTGANYGYTF. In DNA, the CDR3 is TGTGCCAGCCAGTACGGGACAGGGGCCAACTATGGCTACACCTTC.